Listed here are 13 T cell receptor beta chains from one sample, sequenced in a study of blood T cell repertoires in COVID-19. The method was immunoSEQ multiplex PCR; TCRdb's version includes in-frame clones alone and lacks a portion of them. This table has about 250,000 clones, 88% appearing once. Material: PBMCs or T cells enriched from blood (not recorded which). The receptors here all came from a woman aged 45 to 65 who had recovered from COVID-19.

The chain employs TRBV28 and TRBJ1-3; D is perhaps TRBD1 (5 bases). The germline V and J ends were trimmed by 1 base and 9 bases, with 19 bases remaining between them. The CDR3 totals 16 residues. Germline V gene data show CDR1 as MDHEN and CDR2 as SYDVKM. In nucleotides, the CDR3 is TGTGCCAGCAGTTTATATGGGGACGGAGCGGGGGTCACCATATATTTT. Residues: CASSLYGDGAGVTIYF.

This chain joins TRBV28 and TRBJ1-5; 9 bases line up with TRBD1. Germline-derived CDR1 and CDR2 are MDHEN and SYDVKM. Trimming cost V 5 bases and J 7 bases; bases outside gene matches: 6. The CDR3 spans 14 residues. CDR3 DNA: TGTGCCAGCAGTGACGGACAGGGGAGGCAGCCCCAGCATTTT. Residues: CASSDGQGRQPQHF.

This sequence joins TRBV7-9 and TRBJ1-2; D may be TRBD1 (6 bases). Trimming cost V 2 bases and J 8 bases, with 9 bases left between them. CDR1 SEHNR and CDR2 FQNEAQ come from the germline V gene (reference sequence). The CDR3 is made up of 12 amino acids. CDR3 sequence reads: CASSLQGHGYTF. The CDR3 nucleotides read TGTGCCAGCAGCTTACAGGGGCACGGCTACACCTTC.

The V call is TRBV9, the J call TRBJ2-7, with D maybe TRBD2 (6 bases). The germline V gene encodes CDR1 SGDLS and CDR2 YYNGEE. The CDR3 covers 16 residues. V lost 4 bases to trimming and J lost 1 base, with 18 bases between them. Written as DNA, the CDR3 is TGTGCCAGCAGCCCAGATTCGACTAGACGGTCCTACGAGCAGTACTTC. This gives the protein CASSPDSTRRSYEQYF.

The chain has TRBV5-1 and TRBJ1-1; 7 bases map to TRBD1. Germline loops: CDR1 SGHRS, CDR2 YFSETQ. V lost 4 bases and J lost 5; bases outside the gene matches: 8. CDR3 length: 14 amino acids. The DNA for the CDR3 is TGCGCCAGCAGCCGTACAGGGGCGAGGACTGAAGCTTTCTTT. Protein sequence: CASSRTGARTEAFF.

The rearrangement uses TRBV6-1 and TRBJ2-3; 10 positions agree with TRBD1. V dropped 0 bases and J dropped 8; count of bases not matched to a gene: 5. This CDR3 contains 15 residues. The germline gives CDR1 MNHNS, CDR2 SASEGT. CDR3 DNA: TGTGCCAGCAGTGAAGCCCTAGACAGGGGGCTTACGCAGTATTTT. This sequence encodes CASSEALDRGLTQYF.

DNA for the CDR3: TGTGCCAGCAGCCAAGATCGGGGACTAGCGGGAGCCAATGAGCAGTTCTTC. Protein sequence: CASSQDRGLAGANEQFF. The chain uses TRBV14 and TRBJ2-1; 14 nucleotides match TRBD2. Trimming at V came to 0 bases and at J to 6 bases, leaving 4 bases not matched to a gene. CDR3 size: 17 residues. CDR1 is SGHDN and CDR2 is FVKESK in the germline V gene.

The chain carries TRBV7-2 and TRBJ1-2, with unresolved D. The CDR3 runs 14 residues. Germline CDR1 and CDR2: SGHTA and FQGNSA. V was pared by 5 bases and J by 7 bases, with 17 bases between. The CDR3 nucleotides read TGTGCCAGCAGCGAAACACGGCCTCGCGGTGGCTACACCTTC. Amino acids: CASSETRPRGGYTF.

Only one count was recorded for this clone. The chain combines TRBV4-2 with TRBJ2-1, with 7 bases that match TRBD2. The germline CDR1 and CDR2 sequences are LGHNA and YNFKEQ. With V trimmed by 0 bases and J by 2 bases, 4 bases remained unmatched. The CDR3 covers 16 residues. The CDR3 sequence: CASSQEASGPYNEQFF. CDR3 DNA sequence: TGTGCCAGCAGCCAAGAGGCTAGCGGTCCCTACAATGAGCAGTTCTTC.

This clone came up once. J is TRBJ1-2 and V is TRBV27; D might be TRBD1 (5 bases). Looked up from germline, CDR1 is MNHEY and CDR2 is SMNVEV (reference sequence). V was cut by 6 bases and J by 4 bases, with 12 bases left in between. CDR3 length: 13 residues. In nucleotides, the CDR3 is TGTGCCAGCAGCGGGGGGATACTCTATGGCTACACCTTC. Its protein product is CASSGGILYGYTF.

CDR3 loop: CASSSRGAGFKNIQYF. Written as DNA, the CDR3 is TGTGCCAGCAGCTCCAGGGGAGCGGGATTCAAAAACATTCAGTACTTC. The gene calls are TRBV5-4 and TRBJ2-4; the D gene is possibly TRBD2 (7 bases). Germline assignment: CDR1 SGHNT and CDR2 YYREEE (reference sequence). V lost 3 bases to trimming and J lost 3 bases, with 16 bases between them. The CDR3 contains 16 residues.

This chain connects TRBV9 to TRBJ2-1; TRBD2 matches at 8 bases. From germline, CDR1 is SGDLS and CDR2 YYNGEE. The junction had 3 bases not matched to a gene; V was cut back by 4 bases and J by 9 bases. The CDR3 is 12 amino acids. The chain's CDR3 is CASSRTSSEQFF. The DNA of the CDR3 is TGTGCCAGCAGCCGGACTAGCAGTGAGCAGTTCTTC.

The V gene is TRBV3-1 (or the pseudogene TRBV3-2), the J gene TRBJ1-3; D remains ambiguous. Trimming removed 6 bases at V and 0 bases at J, with 9 bases between. This CDR3 has 14 residues. Germline values: CDR1 LGHDT, CDR2 YNNKEL (reference sequence). This CDR3 is CASREAASGNTIYF. The CDR3 DNA reads as TGTGCCAGCAGGGAGGCAGCCTCTGGAAACACCATATATTTT.